These T cell receptor beta chains were read from a single sample in a study of T cell responses to AZD1222 COVID-19 vaccine. Measured with immunoSEQ multiplex PCR; TCRdb has only the in-frame clones, and not every one. The sample holds 150,000 to 190,000 clones, 90% seen once. The material was peripheral blood, obtained 28 days after the second AZD1222 dose. The source of these receptors is an adult who received the AZD1222 COVID-19 vaccine. Both conserved end residues are part of each CDR3. D genes are given only for firm matches. Part of the rows lack a size; the others show once, few, many or a class for expanded clones.

v_call: TRBV30; clone_size: -; d_call: -; j_call: TRBJ1-2; cdr3_nt: TGTGCCTGGAGTGTACCGGGGCTTGGCTACACCTTC; cdr3_aa: CAWSVPGLGYTF
v_call: TRBV5-5; clone_size: -; d_call: -; j_call: TRBJ2-1; cdr3_nt: TGTGCCAGCAGCACGGCCGGCTCCCGGAGGAATGAGCAGTTCTTC; cdr3_aa: CASSTAGSRRNEQFF
v_call: TRBV7-8; clone_size: -; d_call: -; j_call: TRBJ2-1; cdr3_nt: TGTGCCAGCAGCGCAAACAGGGCCATGGGCAATGAGCAGTTCTTC; cdr3_aa: CASSANRAMGNEQFF
v_call: TRBV9; clone_size: -; d_call: TRBD2; j_call: TRBJ2-7; cdr3_nt: TGTGCCAGCAGCGTAGCTACGACTAGCGGGAGCGAGCAGTACTTC; cdr3_aa: CASSVATTSGSEQYF
v_call: TRBV5-4; clone_size: -; d_call: TRBD2; j_call: TRBJ2-2; cdr3_nt: TGTGCCAGCAGCTGGAGCCGGGACTACCTGTCGAACACCGGGGAGCTGTTTTTT; cdr3_aa: CASSWSRDYLSNTGELFF
v_call: TRBV13; clone_size: -; d_call: -; j_call: TRBJ1-1; cdr3_nt: TGTGCCAGCAGCTTAGGCAGGGAAGGCCGATCTTGGGTTGAAGCTTTCTTT; cdr3_aa: CASSLGREGRSWVEAFF
v_call: TRBV19; clone_size: -; d_call: -; j_call: TRBJ2-7; cdr3_nt: TGTGCCAGTAGTTTGATACAGGGATATCCGGACGAGCAGTACTTC; cdr3_aa: CASSLIQGYPDEQYF
v_call: TRBV4-1; clone_size: -; d_call: TRBD2; j_call: TRBJ2-7; cdr3_nt: TGCGCCAGCAGCCAAGATTCCCTAGCGGGGAGTGAGCAGTACTTC; cdr3_aa: CASSQDSLAGSEQYF
v_call: TRBV2; clone_size: -; d_call: TRBD2; j_call: TRBJ2-7; cdr3_nt: TGTGCCAGCAGTGACCTAGCGGCTAATTTCGAGCAGTACTTC; cdr3_aa: CASSDLAANFEQYF
v_call: TRBV28; clone_size: -; d_call: -; j_call: TRBJ2-3; cdr3_nt: TGTGCCAGCAGTAGCACGCGGCGGAGTGGCACAGATACGCAGTATTTT; cdr3_aa: CASSSTRRSGTDTQYF
v_call: TRBV5-1; clone_size: -; d_call: -; j_call: TRBJ1-2; cdr3_nt: TGCGCCAGCAGCTTGGGGCTCGACAGCTTCTATGGCTACACCTTC; cdr3_aa: CASSLGLDSFYGYTF
v_call: TRBV9; clone_size: -; d_call: TRBD2; j_call: TRBJ2-2; cdr3_nt: TGTGCCAGCAGCCTCCGGGGGGGGCAGAACACCGGGGAGCTGTTTTTT; cdr3_aa: CASSLRGGQNTGELFF
v_call: TRBV1; clone_size: -; d_call: -; j_call: TRBJ1-5; cdr3_nt: TGCACCAGCAGCCCCATCGTACAGGGGTACAATCAGCCCCAGCATTTT; cdr3_aa: CTSSPIVQGYNQPQHF
v_call: TRBV25-1; clone_size: -; d_call: -; j_call: TRBJ2-2; cdr3_nt: TGTGCCAGCAGTGAACTACCAGGGCAGAAGAACACCGGGGAGCTGTTTTTT; cdr3_aa: CASSELPGQKNTGELFF
v_call: TRBV7-8; clone_size: -; d_call: -; j_call: TRBJ1-2; cdr3_nt: TGTGCCAGCAGCCCAACGTCGGCGAGGGGTGGCTACACCTTC; cdr3_aa: CASSPTSARGGYTF
v_call: TRBV5-1; clone_size: -; d_call: -; j_call: TRBJ1-2; cdr3_nt: TGCGCCAGCAGCTTGCAGTCTTACTATGGCTACACCTTC; cdr3_aa: CASSLQSYYGYTF
v_call: TRBV19; clone_size: once; d_call: -; j_call: TRBJ2-6; cdr3_nt: TGTGCCAGTAACCCTTGGGGGGTGACTGGGGCCAACGTCCTGACTTTC; cdr3_aa: CASNPWGVTGANVLTF
v_call: TRBV6-1; clone_size: -; d_call: TRBD1; j_call: TRBJ2-2; cdr3_nt: TGTGCCAGCAGTGGGGCGACAGGGAAGAACACCGGGGAGCTGTTTTTT; cdr3_aa: CASSGATGKNTGELFF
v_call: TRBV28; clone_size: once; d_call: -; j_call: TRBJ1-4; cdr3_nt: TGTGCCAGCAGTTTACTACGACAGAGTCGGAATGAAAAACTGTTTTTT; cdr3_aa: CASSLLRQSRNEKLFF
v_call: TRBV18; clone_size: -; d_call: -; j_call: TRBJ1-6; cdr3_nt: TGTGCCAGCTCACCACGCAGGGATAATTCACCCCTCCACTTT; cdr3_aa: CASSPRRDNSPLHF
v_call: TRBV7-2; clone_size: -; d_call: TRBD2; j_call: TRBJ2-1; cdr3_nt: TGTGCCAGCAGCGAGGGAGGGACTGGGGAATACGAGCAGTTCTTC; cdr3_aa: CASSEGGTGEYEQFF
v_call: TRBV10-3; clone_size: -; d_call: TRBD2; j_call: TRBJ2-5; cdr3_nt: TGTGCCATCAGTAGTCGGGAGGGAGGGAAAGAGACCCAGTACTTC; cdr3_aa: CAISSREGGKETQYF
v_call: TRBV19; clone_size: -; d_call: -; j_call: TRBJ1-1; cdr3_nt: TGTGCCAGTAGTGTTCCATTCGGGGAATCTTTGAACACTGAAGCTTTCTTT; cdr3_aa: CASSVPFGESLNTEAFF
v_call: TRBV3-1/TRBV3-2; clone_size: -; d_call: TRBD2; j_call: TRBJ2-2; cdr3_nt: TGTGCCAGCAGCCCGAGAGCGACTAGCGGGAGAGGCGGGCACGGGGAGCTGTTTTTT; cdr3_aa: CASSPRATSGRGGHGELFF
v_call: TRBV7-8; clone_size: -; d_call: -; j_call: TRBJ2-7; cdr3_nt: TGTGCCAGCAGCTTAGCGCGAGGGGTAGAGGGGGTCTACGAGCAGTACTTC; cdr3_aa: CASSLARGVEGVYEQYF
v_call: TRBV5-1; clone_size: -; d_call: -; j_call: TRBJ2-7; cdr3_nt: TGCGCCAGCAGCTCCCTCCAGGGCCTCTCCTTAGAGCAGTACTTC; cdr3_aa: CASSSLQGLSLEQYF
v_call: TRBV28; clone_size: -; d_call: -; j_call: TRBJ1-1; cdr3_nt: TGTGCCAGCAGACGCCCTTTTGGAAGGGTTACTGAAGCTTTCTTT; cdr3_aa: CASRRPFGRVTEAFF
v_call: TRBV11-1; clone_size: -; d_call: -; j_call: TRBJ2-1; cdr3_nt: TGTGCCAGCAGCACCATGGGACGGGTCCCCCCCAATGAGCAGTTCTTC; cdr3_aa: CASSTMGRVPPNEQFF
v_call: TRBV7-8; clone_size: -; d_call: -; j_call: TRBJ2-2; cdr3_nt: TGTGCCAGCAGCTTCCCAACGGACTCCCTAGAGTACGGGGAGCTGTTTTTT; cdr3_aa: CASSFPTDSLEYGELFF
v_call: TRBV3-1/TRBV3-2; clone_size: -; d_call: -; j_call: TRBJ1-2; cdr3_nt: TGTGCCAGCAGCCAACGGGGCAAAAGCTATGGCTACACCTTC; cdr3_aa: CASSQRGKSYGYTF
v_call: TRBV9; clone_size: -; d_call: TRBD1; j_call: TRBJ2-7; cdr3_nt: TGTGCCAGCAGCAAAGAGGGACAGGTAGCCTACGAGCAGTACTTC; cdr3_aa: CASSKEGQVAYEQYF
v_call: TRBV5-5; clone_size: -; d_call: -; j_call: TRBJ1-1; cdr3_nt: TGTGCCAGCAGCAACCTAGTGGGCAGGGCCATGAACACTGAAGCTTTCTTT; cdr3_aa: CASSNLVGRAMNTEAFF
v_call: TRBV7-2; clone_size: -; d_call: TRBD1; j_call: TRBJ2-7; cdr3_nt: TGTGCCAGCGGGCGGACAGGGAAGTACGAGCAGTACTTC; cdr3_aa: CASGRTGKYEQYF
v_call: TRBV25-1; clone_size: -; d_call: -; j_call: TRBJ2-3; cdr3_nt: TGTGCCAGCAGTGAATGGGATGGCACAGATACGCAGTATTTT; cdr3_aa: CASSEWDGTDTQYF
v_call: TRBV19; clone_size: -; d_call: -; j_call: TRBJ2-1; cdr3_nt: TGTGCCAGTAGTATGTGGCAGCTCAATGAGCAGTTCTTC; cdr3_aa: CASSMWQLNEQFF
v_call: TRBV27; clone_size: -; d_call: -; j_call: TRBJ1-5; cdr3_nt: TGTGCCAGCAGTTTGGGGAGGGGCAATCAGCCCCAGCATTTT; cdr3_aa: CASSLGRGNQPQHF
v_call: TRBV19; clone_size: -; d_call: TRBD2; j_call: TRBJ2-3; cdr3_nt: TGTGCCAGTAGAACCCGGGGGGGAAGAGATACGCAGTATTTT; cdr3_aa: CASRTRGGRDTQYF
v_call: TRBV19; clone_size: -; d_call: -; j_call: TRBJ1-5; cdr3_nt: TGTGCCAGTAGTATAGTAGGACAGTTATATCAGCCCCAGCATTTT; cdr3_aa: CASSIVGQLYQPQHF
v_call: TRBV5-1; clone_size: once; d_call: -; j_call: TRBJ2-1; cdr3_nt: TGCGCCAGCAGCTTGATGAAATTCGGACAGACACCCAATGAGCAGTTCTTC; cdr3_aa: CASSLMKFGQTPNEQFF
v_call: TRBV2; clone_size: -; d_call: -; j_call: TRBJ2-1; cdr3_nt: TGTGCCAGCAGTGAATGGGTCAGAACCTACAATGAGCAGTTCTTC; cdr3_aa: CASSEWVRTYNEQFF
v_call: TRBV6-5; clone_size: few; d_call: -; j_call: TRBJ1-1; cdr3_nt: TGTGCCAGTATTTACAGGGCCACTGAAGCTTTCTTT; cdr3_aa: CASIYRATEAFF
v_call: TRBV2; clone_size: few; d_call: -; j_call: TRBJ1-1; cdr3_nt: TGTGCCAGCAGGATAACCGGGACGGTGAACACTGAAGCTTTCTTT; cdr3_aa: CASRITGTVNTEAFF
v_call: TRBV3-1/TRBV3-2; clone_size: -; d_call: TRBD1; j_call: TRBJ1-2; cdr3_nt: TGTGCCAGCAGCCAAGCCTCAGGGGGGAGGCAAGGCTACACCTTC; cdr3_aa: CASSQASGGRQGYTF
v_call: TRBV30; clone_size: -; d_call: TRBD2; j_call: TRBJ2-1; cdr3_nt: TGTGCCTGGAGCCGAGCCTGGACTAGCGGGGGGACGAATGAGCAGTTCTTC; cdr3_aa: CAWSRAWTSGGTNEQFF
v_call: TRBV19; clone_size: -; d_call: -; j_call: TRBJ1-3; cdr3_nt: TGTGCCAGTAGTTCCGCCGGGACACTCATTGGAAACACCATATATTTT; cdr3_aa: CASSSAGTLIGNTIYF
v_call: TRBV11-3; clone_size: -; d_call: TRBD2; j_call: TRBJ2-1; cdr3_nt: TGTGCCAGCAGCTCTGGTCGACTAGCGGGGGACTACAATGAGCAGTTCTTC; cdr3_aa: CASSSGRLAGDYNEQFF
v_call: TRBV5-1; clone_size: -; d_call: -; j_call: TRBJ2-5; cdr3_nt: TGCGCCAGCAGCTTGGCTGGGTCCGAGACCCAGTACTTC; cdr3_aa: CASSLAGSETQYF
v_call: TRBV7-9; clone_size: -; d_call: -; j_call: TRBJ1-1; cdr3_nt: TGTGCCAGCACCCCGGGGGAGAGGGGGATTTCGGCTGAAGCTTTCTTT; cdr3_aa: CASTPGERGISAEAFF
v_call: TRBV11-2; clone_size: -; d_call: -; j_call: TRBJ2-1; cdr3_nt: TGTGCCAGCAGCCTCCCGGTAGCGGTTGAGCAGTTCTTC; cdr3_aa: CASSLPVAVEQFF
v_call: TRBV12-3/TRBV12-4; clone_size: -; d_call: -; j_call: TRBJ1-1; cdr3_nt: TGTGCCAGCACCATTAGGAACACTGAAGCTTTCTTT; cdr3_aa: CASTIRNTEAFF
v_call: TRBV5-5; clone_size: -; d_call: -; j_call: TRBJ1-1; cdr3_nt: TGTGCCAGCAGCTTAGGGGCAGTCGGGACTGAAGCTTTCTTT; cdr3_aa: CASSLGAVGTEAFF